Following are 5 T cell receptor beta chains from one sample sequenced in a study of early T cells in non-severe SARS-CoV-2 infection. One entry per CDR3 protein results from TCRdb running MiXCR on the 5' RACE reads. This sample has about 77,000 distinct CDR3 sequences; 9% to 10% occur once, and the top ten carry 4.8%. Material: whole blood. Source of these receptors: an adult who was a healthcare worker with PCR-confirmed SARS-CoV-2 infection or an uninfected control (not recorded which).

This clonotype occurred many times. The chain joins TRBV14 to TRBJ2-1; unclear D gene. This CDR3 spans 14 amino acids. Looked up from germline, CDR1 is SGHDN and CDR2 is FVKESK. V lost 1 base and J lost 3, with 7 bases in between. As DNA, the CDR3 is TGTGCCAGCAGCCAAGCCTCCTTCTACAATGAGCAGTTCTTC. This encodes CASSQASFYNEQFF.

This clonotype was seen only a few times. The chain links TRBV4-1 to TRBJ2-4, with 8 bases fitting TRBD1. Germline assignment: CDR1 MGHRA and CDR2 YSYEKL. The CDR3 runs 15 residues. V lost 4 bases and J lost 8; bases outside the gene matches: 10. The CDR3 region has the DNA TGCGCCAGCAGCCCAAAGACCCCAGGGGGCTACATTCAGTACTTC. It is translated as CASSPKTPGGYIQYF.

This clonotype was seen many times. CDR3 sequence reads: CASSSPGETQYF. As DNA, the CDR3 is TGTGCCAGCAGCTCCCCTGGGGAGACCCAGTACTTC. The genes are TRBV13 and TRBJ2-5; D unresolved. CDR3 length: 12 amino acids. Between the trimmed V and J ends, which lost 4 bases and 5 bases, there was a span of 8 bases. Looked up from germline, CDR1 is PRHDT and CDR2 is FYEKMQ (reference sequence).

This clonotype showed up many times. This rearrangement joins TRBV28 to TRBJ1-5; D possibly corresponds to TRBD1 (6 bases). CDR1 and CDR2 (germline): MDHEN, SYDVKM. The CDR3 is 17 amino acids. V shed 2 bases and J shed 0 bases, with 14 bases lying between them. The DNA for the CDR3 is TGTGCCAGCAGTTTACGTGGGGGGCTTTATAGCAATCAGCCCCAGCATTTT. Translating it yields CASSLRGGLYSNQPQHF.

Notes on this clonotype: A read error may be the cause here, since a much bigger clone is one base away. The chain has TRBV5-1 and TRBJ2-1, with 7 bases that match TRBD1. This CDR3 is built from 15 residues. CDR1 is SGHRS, CDR2 YFSETQ, per germline. The CDR3: CTSSSGQSFYNEQFF. CDR3 coding DNA: TGCACCAGCAGCTCGGGACAGAGTTTCTACAATGAGCAGTTCTTC.